This T cell receptor beta chain was captured by sequencing in a study of cytomegalovirus exposure and HLA in healthy donors. Regarding the study as a whole: Among the sequence variants, a highly shared cluster was likely an artifact of sequencing.

A multiplex PCR was run with 60 Vbeta primers and 13 Jbeta primers. Generated by immunoSEQ multiplex PCR, the TCRdb table keeps only in-frame clones and is missing some. The sample shows 100,000 to 150,000 clones, around 78% of them seen only once. Remarks on this clone: The antigen is undetermined.

The sequencing input was PBMCs. This TCR was sampled from a woman in her 40s in good health and CMV-seronegative.

CDR3 residues: CSSDWRGTQYF. In DNA form, the CDR3 reads TGCAGCTCTGACTGGAGGGGAACGCAGTATTTT. The rearrangement joins TRBV29-1 to TRBJ2-3; possibly TRBD2 for D (6 bases). V was pared by 8 bases and J by 9 bases, with 15 bases between. This CDR3 has 11 residues. Germline V gives CDR1 SQVTM, CDR2 ANQGSEA.